Given below is one T cell receptor (beta chain) in context. This clonotype was seen only a few times. It lacks a known antigen. It has no much larger one-base neighbor in the sample; base qualities were not kept. Germline trimming: 3 bases from V, 8 bases from J; junction bases outside gene matches: 5. Taken from cysteine to phenylalanine, the CDR3 has 14 residues. Only CDR3 DNA is held: 42 bases, read in frame from base 1. The germline V gene supplies CDR1 KGHDR and CDR2 SFDVKD. The data are from a study of CD8+CD57+ T cells in acquired aplastic anemia (dated by TCRdb to 2016 to 2019). General notes on the study: Extracted DNA from sorted CD4+ and CD8+ cells averaged approximately 3 ug, ranging from about 0.17 to 30 ug. Mean read counts for healthy donor samples were approximately 10 million for CD4+ cells and 11 million to 14 million for CD8+ cells. What the study reported, not specific to this receptor: About 29 CD8+ CDR3 sequences were found to be shared between patients and controls, but these sequences appeared to be highly expressed in patients and within the immunodominant clones of the patients. No significant difference in CD8+ Simpson's diversity was found between patients and healthy controls (P=0.060).

Profiling of TCR beta VDJ combinations and CDR3 sequences used genomic DNA as the template. TCR repertoire sequencing was run on an Illumina HiSeq 2000. In the paper's pipeline: Repertoire assessment relied on Simpson's diversity index, CDR3 size and DJ length profiles, and TRBV/TRBJ rearrangement plots. The immunodominant clone was defined as the most abundant DNA sequence in deep sequencing data. CDR3 amino acid sequences were screened for sharing across subjects and were compared with published repertoires and the VDJdb database. The public reads were quality trimmed at Q25 with fastp and then assembled into clones with MiXCR by TCRdb, keeping productive beta chains. Each CDR3 protein appears once, grouped with its most common genes and DNA. The V and J calls were determined by TCRdb, not by the authors. This sample comprises around 230,000 distinct CDR3 sequences, about 59% of them detected only once. The biggest ten clones account for 25% to 35% of the sample.

In the study, sorted CD4+ and CD8+ blood T cells from patients with severe aplastic anemia and from healthy subjects underwent deep sequencing of TCR repertoires. Ficoll-Paque density gradient centrifugation was used to isolate peripheral blood mononuclear cells. Before DNA was extracted, CD4+ and CD8+ T cells were sorted using either FACS or magnetic beads. The sequenced sample was sorted CD4+, CD8+, or CD8+CD57+ T cells (not recorded which) from PBMCs. The origin of this receptor is a human donor in good health. Here the chain combines TRBV24-1 and TRBJ1-3; TRBD1 lines up with 8 middle nucleotides. CDR3 loop: CATSDPGTGHTIYF. The nucleotide sequence reads as follows: TGTGCCACCAGTGATCCCGGGACAGGACACACCATATATTTT.